There are many counts of the clone carrying this T cell receptor (beta chain). As yet, its antigen is unknown. The authors' processing: Clinicopathological groups supplied CDR3 differences that were used to build a distant-metastasis classifier for papillary thyroid cancer. TCRdb used MiXCR to call clones anew from the PCR reads. What appears here as the V and J calls and clone size reflects TCRdb's work, not the paper's. The table includes 25,000 to 30,000 clones, 16% detected once. This sample is part of a study of metastatic and nonmetastatic thyroid tumors. Study information: Comparative analysis of repertoires was undertaken across blood and tumor or nodule tissue obtained from malignant and benign thyroid patients. Overall study results and limits: Compared with benign nodules, malignant thyroid tumors were reported to have significantly higher TCR beta diversity in both blood and tumor.

Prior to thyroid surgery, none of the patients had received any treatment. The sample consisted of blood. This sequence originates from a male donor with papillary thyroid cancer or a benign thyroid nodule (not recorded which). Some clones in this sample may be carry-over from other donors' samples.

CDR3 nucleotides: TGTGCCAGCAGCTTTTCTATACGGGGGGGTTTCCTCCACGAGCAGTACTTC. It specifies CASSFSIRGGFLHEQYF. The rearrangement links TRBV7-6 to TRBJ2-7; TRBD2 matches 8 bases. This CDR3 comprises 17 residues. J was trimmed by 5 bases and V by 3 bases; bases with no gene match: 15. Germline V gives CDR1 SGHVS, CDR2 FNYEAQ.